The 24 T cell receptor beta chains given below trace back to one sample, sequenced in a study of early T cells in non-severe SARS-CoV-2 infection. TCRdb recomputed calls from the 5' RACE reads with MiXCR, one row per CDR3 protein. The table shows some 110,000 distinct CDR3 sequences, with about 16% occurring only once. The sample was whole blood. The receptor source for this set is an adult who was a healthcare worker with PCR-confirmed SARS-CoV-2 infection or an uninfected control (not recorded which).

The table lists this clonotype with a few counts. This chain links TRBV18 with TRBJ2-7; 9 nucleotides agree with TRBD1. The ends lost 3 bases at V and 5 bases at J; junction bases unmatched: 5. There are 14 residues in the CDR3. Germline V gene sequence: CDR1 KGHSH, CDR2 LQKENI. The CDR3 protein is CASSPGQGNHEQYF. CDR3 nucleotide sequence: TGTGCCAGCTCACCGGGACAGGGTAACCACGAGCAGTACTTC.

This clonotype has a handful of counts. The V call is TRBV24-1, the J call TRBJ2-7, with D perhaps TRBD2 (5 bases). V was trimmed by 3 bases and J by 0 bases, leaving 14 bases between them. The CDR3 covers 16 residues. The germline V gene has CDR1 KGHDR and CDR2 SFDVKD. The CDR3 sequence is CATSDLLRGPSYEQYF. The DNA for the CDR3 is TGTGCCACCAGTGATCTCTTACGGGGTCCCTCCTACGAGCAGTACTTC.

The gene calls are TRBV27 and TRBJ2-1, with D unresolved. This CDR3 spans 14 amino acids. CDR1 MNHEY and CDR2 SMNVEV come from the germline V gene (reference sequence). The V and J ends lost 3 bases and 7 bases respectively, with 13 bases between them. In DNA form, the CDR3 reads TGTGCCAGCAGTTTTCTGGACGGAACAAATGAGCAGTTCTTC. This gives the protein CASSFLDGTNEQFF.

The chain employs TRBV4-1 and TRBJ2-1, with TRBD2 matching 8 bases. Germline V gives CDR1 MGHRA, CDR2 YSYEKL. CDR3 length: 15 residues. V dropped 1 base and J dropped 6; count of bases not matched to a gene: 5. DNA for the CDR3: TGCGCCAGCAGCCAAGCAATAGGACTAGCCAATGAGCAGTTCTTC. Translating it yields CASSQAIGLANEQFF.

V and J are TRBV20-1 and TRBJ2-1; 9 bases fit TRBD2. Germline V gene sequence: CDR1 DFQATT, CDR2 SNEGSKA (reference sequence). Trimming took 4 bases from V and 8 from J; bases not matched to a gene: 9. The CDR3 has 14 amino acids. This CDR3 reads CSATLAGVPYEQFF. For the CDR3, the DNA is TGCAGTGCTACCTTAGCGGGGGTGCCCTATGAGCAGTTCTTC.

The chain carries TRBV7-9 and TRBJ2-7; D uncertain. The V end lost 5 bases, the J end lost 2 bases, and 7 bases lay between the germline ends. The CDR3 contains 12 residues. The germline V gene encodes CDR1 SEHNR and CDR2 FQNEAQ (reference sequence). The CDR3, as DNA: TGTGCCAGCAGCGTCGGAGCCTACGAGCAGTACTTC. This codes for CASSVGAYEQYF.

There are a few counts of this clonotype. The V and J genes are TRBV5-1 and TRBJ2-2; possibly TRBD1 or TRBD2 for D (5 bases each). This CDR3 is 16 amino acids long. Germline V CDR1 and CDR2: SGHRS, YFSETQ. V lost 7 bases and J 5 bases, leaving 21 bases between the germline ends. The CDR3 DNA reads TGCGCCAGCCGTGACCCCGGGACCAGTGGGACCGGGGAGCTGTTTTTT. Translated, it gives CASRDPGTSGTGELFF.

This clonotype has only a few counts. The chain has TRBV11-2 and TRBJ1-3, with D possibly matching TRBD1 (5 bases). The germline gives CDR1 SGHAT, CDR2 FQNNGV. V lost 4 bases to trimming and J lost 4 bases, with 26 bases between them. The CDR3 spans 19 residues. CDR3 sequence: CASSSPRTGTPEAGNTIYF. The CDR3 DNA is TGTGCCAGCAGCTCGCCTCGGACCGGGACCCCCGAAGCCGGAAACACCATATATTTT.

This clonotype has ten or more counts. The chain is built from TRBV20-1 and TRBJ1-4; 7 bases line up with TRBD1. In germline, CDR1 is DFQATT, CDR2 SNEGSKA (reference sequence). The ends lost 6 bases at V and 11 bases at J; junction bases unmatched: 9. The length of the CDR3 is 12 residues. This chain's CDR3 is CSAAVTGLKLFF. The CDR3 nucleotides read TGCAGTGCAGCCGTGACAGGGTTGAAACTGTTTTTT.

The chain employs TRBV19 and TRBJ2-7, with D perhaps assigned TRBD1 or TRBD2 (5 bases each). Trimming took off 8 bases at V and 6 bases at J, with 17 bases between the two ends. The CDR3 consists of 13 residues. From germline, CDR1 is LNHDA and CDR2 SQIVND (reference sequence). The CDR3 loop is CASQSRGRGEQYF. The CDR3 coding sequence is TGTGCCAGTCAGAGCCGGGGACGTGGCGAGCAGTACTTC.

This clonotype has a handful of counts. This sequence joins TRBV2 and TRBJ1-5; TRBD1 might be the D (5 bases). The CDR3 has 18 amino acids. CDR1 SNHLY and CDR2 FYNNEI come from the germline V gene. Deletions cut 3 bases from V and 4 bases from J, with 22 bases between. CDR3 coding DNA: TGTGCCAGCAGTGACAGCAAAGGGACTACATATATTAATCAGCCCCAGCATTTT. Amino acids: CASSDSKGTTYINQPQHF.

The chain is built from TRBV6-1 and TRBJ1-2; TRBD1 is a possible D gene (6 bases). This CDR3 has 14 residues. Trimming removed 4 bases at V and 3 bases at J, with 12 bases between. Germline V gene sequence: CDR1 MNHNS, CDR2 SASEGT. CDR3 nucleotide sequence: TGTGCCAGCAGTGTAAGATCAGGGGACTATGGCTACACCTTC. Protein product: CASSVRSGDYGYTF.

In the case of this clonotype: Germline is not matched at one junction end, which may reflect a read error. V is TRBV28 and J is TRBJ1-1; TRBD1 might be the D (6 bases). The CDR3 contains 11 residues. In germline, CDR1 is MDHEN, CDR2 SYDVKM. The chain's CDR3 is CASSSRRGALF. DNA of the CDR3: TGTGCCAGCAGTTCCCGAAGGGGGGCCCTCTTT.

Concerning this clonotype itself: One base away lies a much larger clone, so this may be a sequencing read error. No conserved phenylalanine or tryptophan is present at the end of the CDR3, so a read error is the likely explanation. The chain is built from TRBV7-6 and TRBJ2-2; TRBD1 might be the D (5 bases). Germline-derived CDR1 and CDR2 are SGHVS and FNYEAQ. Deletions cut 5 bases from V and 2 bases from J, with 24 bases between. The CDR3 is made up of 19 amino acids. Here the CDR3 DNA reads TGTGCCAGCAGCCTAGGTGGGGCAGGACCTTTTTTTAACACCGGGGAGCTGTTTTCT. Protein product: CASSLGGAGPFFNTGELFS.

This clonotype was picked up one time. This chain links TRBV5-1 with TRBJ2-5, with D hard to call. CDR3 size: 13 residues. Per germline, CDR1 SGHRS and CDR2 YFSETQ. Trimming left V 0 bases short and J 8 bases short, with 11 bases between. CDR3 amino acids: CASSLDSIRTQYF. CDR3 bases: TGCGCCAGCAGCTTGGATAGTATTCGTACCCAGTACTTC.

This clonotype has more than one count but fewer than ten. This chain joins TRBV5-1 and TRBJ1-1; 7 nucleotides align to TRBD1. Germline CDR1 reads SGHRS; CDR2 reads YFSETQ. Germline trimming cut 4 bases from V and 0 bases from J; bases unmatched to any gene: 6. The CDR3 runs 15 residues. DNA for the CDR3: TGCGCCAGCAGCCCGACGGGACAGTTGAACACTGAAGCTTTCTTT. Protein sequence: CASSPTGQLNTEAFF.

The chain is built from TRBV12-3 or TRBV12-4 and TRBJ1-2, with D hard to call. This CDR3 has 11 amino acids. Trimming pared 3 bases from V and 9 bases from J, leaving 8 bases between. Here the CDR3 DNA reads TGTGCCAGCAGTTTGGGGATGAGCTACACCTTC. This sequence encodes CASSLGMSYTF.

This rearrangement joins TRBV5-6 to TRBJ2-1; 11 nucleotides align to TRBD2. This CDR3 is built from 16 residues. Germline lookup yields CDR1 SGHDT and CDR2 YYEEEE. V lost 2 bases to trimming and J lost 3 bases; unmatched junction nucleotides: 4. CDR3 sequence (DNA): TGTGCCAGCAGCTTAAGACTAGCGGGGTTCTACAATGAGCAGTTCTTC. Translating it yields CASSLRLAGFYNEQFF.

This clonotype occurred many times. This chain connects TRBV3-1 to TRBJ2-7, with D possibly being TRBD1 (6 bases). Germline-derived CDR1 and CDR2 are LGHDT and YNNKEL (reference sequence). The ends were cut back, 1 base at V and 3 bases at J, with 19 bases in the middle. The CDR3 is 17 residues long. Written as DNA, the CDR3 is TGTGCCAGCAGCCAAGCCACAGGGACCTTTTTTGTCTACGAGCAGTACTTC. It encodes CASSQATGTFFVYEQYF.

This chain uses TRBV10-3 with TRBJ1-5, with D tentatively TRBD1 (5 bases). Germline CDR1 and CDR2: ENHRY and SYGVKD. This CDR3 is 15 amino acids long. Trimming took 6 bases from V and 4 from J, leaving 16 bases between them. CDR3 residues: CAIRPGTGKNQPQHF. CDR3 nucleotide sequence: TGTGCCATCAGGCCCGGGACGGGGAAAAATCAGCCCCAGCATTTT.

The chain has TRBV6-2 or TRBV6-3 and TRBJ1-1; D gene ambiguous. The CDR3 has 12 residues. Germline V CDR1 and CDR2: MNHEY, SVGEGT. V gave up 6 bases and J gave up 7 bases, with 12 bases separating them. CDR3 amino acids: CASSSVGIEAFF. The DNA for the CDR3 is TGTGCCAGCAGCTCCGTAGGGATTGAAGCTTTCTTT.

This chain joins TRBV7-9 and TRBJ2-5; the match to TRBD1 covers 7 bases. V trimming: 5 bases; J trimming: 5 bases; junction bases outside the gene matches: 17. The length of the CDR3 is 17 residues. Looked up from germline, CDR1 is SEHNR and CDR2 is FQNEAQ (reference sequence). For the CDR3, the DNA is TGTGCCAGCAGCCGTGAGCGGCAGGGGGTAAAGAAGGAGACCCAGTACTTC. This gives the protein CASSRERQGVKKETQYF. The full variable domain, its missing parts supplied by reference TRBV7-9 and TRBJ2-5, is DTGVSQNPRHKITKRGQNVTFRCDPISEHNRLYWYRQTLGQGPEFLTYFQNEAQLEKSRLLSDRFSAERPKGSFSTLEIQRTEQGDSAMYLCASSRERQGVKKETQYFGPGTRLLVL.

Ten or more counts support this clonotype. The chain carries TRBV12-3 or TRBV12-4 and TRBJ2-7; 9 nucleotides match TRBD1. V lost 3 bases to trimming and J lost 5 bases; unmatched junction nucleotides: 11. This CDR3 has 16 amino acids. The CDR3 DNA is TGTGCCAGCAGTTTTTACAAGGGACAGGGCGTCCACGAGCAGTACTTC. Encoded protein: CASSFYKGQGVHEQYF.

This clonotype was seen a handful of times. The V and J genes are TRBV10-3 and TRBJ2-2; D is unresolved. V was shortened by 11 bases and J by 6 bases, with 13 bases between the two germline ends. The CDR3 consists of 12 residues. From germline, CDR1 is ENHRY and CDR2 SYGVKD. CDR3 bases: TGTGCCGTCGAATCTCGGGCCGGGGAGCTGTTTTTT. Its protein is CAVESRAGELFF.